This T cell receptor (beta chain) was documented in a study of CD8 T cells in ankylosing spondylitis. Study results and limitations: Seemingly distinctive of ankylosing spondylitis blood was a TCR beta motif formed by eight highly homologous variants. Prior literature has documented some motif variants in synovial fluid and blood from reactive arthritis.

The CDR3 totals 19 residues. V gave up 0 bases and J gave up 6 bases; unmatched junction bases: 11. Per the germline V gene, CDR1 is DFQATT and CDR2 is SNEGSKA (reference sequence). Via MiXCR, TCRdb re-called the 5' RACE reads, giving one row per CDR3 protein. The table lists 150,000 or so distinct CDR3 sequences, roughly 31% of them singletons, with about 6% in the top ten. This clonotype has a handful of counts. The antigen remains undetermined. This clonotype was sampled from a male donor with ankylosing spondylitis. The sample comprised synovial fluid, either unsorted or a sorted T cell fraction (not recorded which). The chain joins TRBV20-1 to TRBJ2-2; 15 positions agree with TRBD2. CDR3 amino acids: CSARDWGGLAGGSAGELFF. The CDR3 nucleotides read TGCAGTGCTAGAGATTGGGGGGGACTAGCGGGAGGTTCGGCCGGGGAGCTGTTTTTT.